The 25 T cell receptor beta chains below were found in one sample sequenced in a study of blood T cell repertoires in COVID-19. TCRdb keeps only in-frame clones here, not all; method: immunoSEQ multiplex PCR. The repertoire holds 100,000 to 150,000 clones, over 75% seen once, with approximately 3.3% in the top ten. The specimen was peripheral blood. The receptor set was obtained from a woman aged 60-75 years with acute or convalescent COVID-19.

The gene calls are TRBV5-5 and TRBJ2-6; TRBD2 matches at 10 bases. V was pared by 5 bases and J by 0 bases, with 8 bases of the junction left unmatched. Germline V lookup: CDR1 SGHKS, CDR2 YYEKEE (reference sequence). The CDR3 is 18 residues long. CDR3 loop: CASSTGLAALSGANVLTF. CDR3 sequence (DNA): TGTGCCAGCAGTACTGGACTAGCGGCTCTCTCTGGGGCCAACGTCCTGACTTTC.

This chain links TRBV7-9 with TRBJ2-2; D is perhaps TRBD1 (5 bases). With 11 bases removed from V and 2 bases from J, the gap between germline ends came to 15 bases. This CDR3 is 14 amino acids long. Germline lookup yields CDR1 SEHNR and CDR2 FQNEAQ (reference sequence). The CDR3 DNA follows: TGTGCCTTAAGGGGCCGGATAAACACCGGGGAGCTGTTTTTT. It codes for CALRGRINTGELFF.

V usage is TRBV6-5 and J usage is TRBJ1-5; 9 nucleotides align to TRBD1. Germline CDR1 reads MNHEY; CDR2 reads SVGAGI. There are 15 residues in the CDR3. V dropped 7 bases and J dropped 6; count of bases not matched to a gene: 10. The chain's CDR3 is CASTPRQGVGQPQHF. The CDR3 nucleotides are TGTGCCAGCACTCCCCGACAGGGGGTCGGTCAGCCCCAGCATTTT.

V is TRBV28 and J is TRBJ2-1; TRBD2 aligns across 11 bases. Germline CDR1 MDHEN, CDR2 SYDVKM. The V and J ends lost 7 bases and 9 bases, in that order; junction bases with no gene match: 14. The CDR3 runs 16 residues. The CDR3 spells CASISSEASGRSEQFF. The CDR3 DNA is TGTGCCAGCATCTCATCTGAGGCTAGCGGGAGGAGTGAGCAGTTCTTC.

V and J are TRBV18 and TRBJ2-1; maybe TRBD1 (5 bases). Between the trimmed V and J ends, which lost 4 bases and 0 bases, there was a span of 13 bases. From germline, CDR1 is KGHSH and CDR2 LQKENI. The CDR3 spans 16 residues. CDR3 sequence (DNA): TGTGCCAGCTCACGTCAGGGTCCACCCTCCTACAATGAGCAGTTCTTC. Encoded protein: CASSRQGPPSYNEQFF.

This chain links TRBV2 with TRBJ1-5; D remains unclear. The V end lost 7 bases, the J end lost 3 bases, and 10 bases lay between the germline ends. The germline V gene encodes CDR1 SNHLY and CDR2 FYNNEI. The CDR3 contains 13 residues. The CDR3 reads CASIAVLNQPQHF. CDR3 DNA sequence: TGTGCCAGCATTGCAGTCCTCAATCAGCCCCAGCATTTT.

The gene calls are TRBV3-1 (or the pseudogene TRBV3-2) and TRBJ1-2; 7 nucleotides line up with TRBD1. Germline trimming cut 4 bases from V and 2 bases from J; bases unmatched to any gene: 1. The germline CDR1 and CDR2 sequences are LGHDT and YNNKEL (reference sequence). The CDR3 runs 13 residues. CDR3 coding DNA: TGTGCCAGCAGCCCGACAGGGAACTATGGCTACACCTTC. Translation gives CASSPTGNYGYTF.

The chain recombines TRBV5-3 with TRBJ2-3; 10 bases align to TRBD2. TRBV5-3 is known as an ORF, though its function is uncertain. There are 17 residues in the CDR3. Unmatched junction bases numbered 9, after V lost 4 bases and J lost 1 base. CDR3 region: CARSPLAGVLGTDTQYF. CDR3 sequence (DNA): TGTGCCAGAAGCCCGCTAGCGGGAGTCCTTGGCACAGATACGCAGTATTTT.

The CDR3 coding sequence is TGTGCCAGTAGTATCAGGCAACCATCCTCGGGGAATGAGCAGTTCTTC. This translates into CASSIRQPSSGNEQFF. J is TRBJ2-1 and V is TRBV19, with TRBD2 as a possible D gene (5 bases). Germline CDR1 and CDR2: LNHDA and SQIVND (reference sequence). V was pared by 3 bases and J by 7 bases, with 19 bases between. This CDR3 comprises 16 residues.

This chain connects TRBV9 to TRBJ1-5, with 9 bases matching TRBD1. V was clipped by 0 bases and J by 5 bases; unmatched bases: 3. CDR3 size: 15 residues. Germline CDR1 SGDLS, CDR2 YYNGEE. The CDR3 DNA sequence: TGTGCCAGCAGCGTAGGGACAGGGGTGGATCAGCCCCAGCATTTT. This translates into CASSVGTGVDQPQHF.

This clone has only one observation. J is TRBJ1-5 and V is TRBV15, with 9 positions matching TRBD1. The ends lost 3 bases at V and 6 bases at J; junction bases unmatched: 6. The CDR3 totals 15 residues. Germline CDR1 and CDR2: LNHNV and YYDKDF (reference sequence). As DNA, the CDR3 is TGTGCCACCAGCAGTTCGGGACAGGGTGGTCAGCCCCAGCATTTT. Its translation: CATSSSGQGGQPQHF.

This chain joins TRBV30 and TRBJ1-3; 9 bases map to TRBD1. Germline-derived CDR1 and CDR2 are GTSNPN and SVGIG (reference sequence). Losses at the gene ends were 5 bases for V and 3 bases for J; bases not matched to a gene: 8. There are 15 residues in the CDR3. CDR3 residues: CAWAQQGAYGNTIYF. DNA for the CDR3: TGTGCCTGGGCCCAACAGGGGGCATATGGAAACACCATATATTTT.

The rearrangement joins TRBV20-1 to TRBJ1-2; TRBD1 is a possible D gene (6 bases). The CDR3 runs to 11 residues. The germline V and J ends were trimmed by 2 bases and 6 bases, with 7 bases remaining between them. CDR1 DFQATT and CDR2 SNEGSKA come from the germline V gene (reference sequence). The CDR3 DNA is TGCAGTGCTAGACAGGGGAATGGCTACACCTTC. This encodes CSARQGNGYTF.

The chain combines TRBV6-1 with TRBJ2-1; 8 bases are shared with TRBD2. J gave up 12 bases and V 2 bases, and 9 bases lay outside the gene matches. From germline, CDR1 is MNHNS and CDR2 SASEGT. This CDR3 region has 14 residues. CDR3 bases: TGTGCCAGCAGTGAACTAGCGGGCGAGGCGGGGCAGTTCTTC. Amino acids: CASSELAGEAGQFF.

The rearrangement joins TRBV6-6 to TRBJ2-1; the match to TRBD1 covers 8 bases. V gave up 0 bases and J gave up 5 bases; unmatched junction bases: 6. From germline, CDR1 is MNHNY and CDR2 SVGAGI (reference sequence). The CDR3 spans 16 residues. In DNA, the CDR3 is TGTGCCAGCAGTTACTCAGGAGGGACAGGCCACAATGAGCAGTTCTTC. Residues: CASSYSGGTGHNEQFF.

This clone has a handful of counts. Here the CDR3 reads CASSLQGEPNQPQHF. The CDR3 region has the DNA TGTGCCAGCAGTCTCCAGGGCGAACCCAATCAGCCCCAGCATTTT. This chain connects TRBV28 to TRBJ1-5, with D perhaps matching TRBD1 (5 bases). The CDR3 spans 15 residues. Germline V CDR1 and CDR2: MDHEN, SYDVKM. V dropped 5 bases and J dropped 3 bases, with 14 bases sitting between them.

This chain uses TRBV7-9 with TRBJ1-2; D is unclear. The CDR3 length is 12 residues. Germline loops: CDR1 SEHNR, CDR2 FQNEAQ (reference sequence). V was trimmed by 6 bases and J by 8 bases, leaving 13 bases between them. As DNA, the CDR3 is TGTGCCAGCAGTTTCGCGACATTCGGCTACACCTTC. It yields the protein CASSFATFGYTF. Variable domain in full (rest from reference TRBV7-9 and TRBJ1-2): DTGVSQNPRHKITKRGQNVTFRCDPISEHNRLYWYRQTLGQGPEFLTYFQNEAQLEKSRLLSDRFSAERPKGSFSTLEIQRTEQGDSAMYLCASSFATFGYTFGSGTRLTVV.

Only one count was recorded for this clone. V and J are TRBV19 and TRBJ1-4; tentative D call: TRBD1 (6 bases). The germline CDR1 and CDR2 sequences are LNHDA and SQIVND (reference sequence). Trimming pared 11 bases from V and 4 bases from J, leaving 14 bases between. This CDR3 is 13 amino acids long. Written as DNA, the CDR3 is TGTGCCTCCACGGACAGCTATAATGAAAAACTGTTTTTT. Protein product: CASTDSYNEKLFF. The whole variable domain, remainder taken from reference TRBV19 and TRBJ1-4, is DGGITQSPKYLFRKEGQNVTLSCEQNLNHDAMYWYRQDPGQGLRLIYYSQIVNDFQKGDIAEGYSVSREKKESFPLTVTSAQKNPTAFYLCASTDSYNEKLFFGSGTQLSVL.

The chain is built from TRBV7-4 and TRBJ1-5; 7 bases are shared with TRBD1. V shed 1 base and J 6 bases; nucleotides not matched to a gene: 21. This CDR3 spans 20 amino acids. In germline, CDR1 is SGHVT, CDR2 SQSDAQ. DNA for the CDR3: TGTGCCAGCAGCTTAGGGCCATCCTCACGGGGAGCAGGGGGACCTCAGCCCCAGCATTTT. Translation: CASSLGPSSRGAGGPQPQHF.

This clone was observed a single time. The chain recombines TRBV19 with TRBJ2-3; D remains unclear. The CDR3 length is 12 residues. Trimming removed 6 bases from V and 4 bases from J, with 8 bases in between. The germline gives CDR1 LNHDA, CDR2 SQIVND (reference sequence). The CDR3 sequence is CASRASADTQYF. For the CDR3, the DNA is TGTGCCAGTAGGGCTAGTGCAGATACGCAGTATTTT.

The V gene is TRBV9, the J gene TRBJ2-1; 9 positions match TRBD2. The CDR3 spans 17 residues. Germline lookup yields CDR1 SGDLS and CDR2 YYNGEE. V gave up 2 bases and J gave up 8 bases; unmatched junction bases: 14. The CDR3 sequence: CASSVASGTNLGYEQFF. The CDR3 DNA sequence: TGTGCCAGCAGCGTGGCTAGCGGGACGAACCTCGGGTATGAGCAGTTCTTC. The full variable domain, rest sourced from reference TRBV9 and TRBJ2-1, is DSGVTQTPKHLITATGQRVTLRCSPRSGDLSVYWYQQSLDQGLQFLIQYYNGEERAKGNILERFSAQQFPDLHSELNLSSLELGDSALYFCASSVASGTNLGYEQFFGPGTRLTVL.

This clone was seen a handful of times. V usage is TRBV6-1 and J usage is TRBJ2-7; no definite D call. CDR3 length: 14 residues. Germline V gene data show CDR1 as MNHNS and CDR2 as SASEGT. V was pared by 1 base and J by 1 base, with 8 bases between. The CDR3 nucleotides are TGTGCCAGCAGTGAAGGCCAGGTTTCCTACGAGCAGTACTTC. It yields the protein CASSEGQVSYEQYF.

In DNA, the CDR3 is TGTGCCAGCAGCCCCGAGCGGGCTAGATTATATGAGCAGTTCTTC. Its translation: CASSPERARLYEQFF. J is TRBJ2-1 and V is TRBV5-6, with D perhaps matching TRBD2 (6 bases). V lost 4 bases to trimming and J lost 8 bases, with 19 bases between them. The CDR3 totals 15 residues. The V gene's germline CDR1 is SGHDT and CDR2 YYEEEE. The full variable domain, in which reference TRBV5-6 and TRBJ2-1 provide the parts outside the CDR3, is DAGVTQSPTHLIKTRGQQVTLRCSPKSGHDTVSWYQQALGQGPQFIFQYYEEEERQRGNFPDRFSGHQFPNYSSELNVNALLLGDSALYLCASSPERARLYEQFFGPGTRLTVL.

The chain is built from TRBV18 and TRBJ2-3, with 8 bases identical to TRBD1. CDR3 length: 15 residues. J gave up 2 bases and V 3 bases, and 4 bases lay outside the gene matches. The germline V gene has CDR1 KGHSH and CDR2 LQKENI. The CDR3: CASSPRTGPTDTQYF. CDR3 DNA sequence: TGTGCCAGCTCACCCCGGACAGGGCCCACAGATACGCAGTATTTT. The whole variable domain, filled in from reference TRBV18 and TRBJ2-3, reads NAGVMQNPRHLVRRRGQEARLRCSPMKGHSHVYWYRQLPEEGLKFMVYLQKENIIDESGMPKERFSAEFPKEGPSILRIQQVVRGDSAAYFCASSPRTGPTDTQYFGPGTRLTVL.

The chain recombines TRBV12-3 or TRBV12-4 with TRBJ1-2; D unclear. The ends were cut back, 7 bases at V and 7 bases at J, with 13 bases in the middle. The CDR3 runs 12 residues. The CDR3 loop is CASNAGKGGYTF. The CDR3 DNA is TGTGCCAGCAACGCCGGGAAAGGTGGCTACACCTTC.